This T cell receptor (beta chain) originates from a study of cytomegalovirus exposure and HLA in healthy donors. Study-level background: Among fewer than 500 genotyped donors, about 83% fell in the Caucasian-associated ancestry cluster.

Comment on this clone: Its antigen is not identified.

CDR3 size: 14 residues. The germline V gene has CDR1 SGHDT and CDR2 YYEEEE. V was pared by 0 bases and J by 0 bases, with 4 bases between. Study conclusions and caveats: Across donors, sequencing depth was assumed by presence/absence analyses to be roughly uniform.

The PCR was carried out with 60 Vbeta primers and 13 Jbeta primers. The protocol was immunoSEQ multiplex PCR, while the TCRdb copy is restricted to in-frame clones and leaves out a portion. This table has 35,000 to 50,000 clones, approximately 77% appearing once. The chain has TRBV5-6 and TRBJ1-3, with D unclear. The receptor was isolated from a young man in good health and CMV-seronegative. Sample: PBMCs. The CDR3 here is CASSLGSSGNTIYF. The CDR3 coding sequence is TGTGCCAGCAGCTTGGGCAGCTCTGGAAACACCATATATTTT.